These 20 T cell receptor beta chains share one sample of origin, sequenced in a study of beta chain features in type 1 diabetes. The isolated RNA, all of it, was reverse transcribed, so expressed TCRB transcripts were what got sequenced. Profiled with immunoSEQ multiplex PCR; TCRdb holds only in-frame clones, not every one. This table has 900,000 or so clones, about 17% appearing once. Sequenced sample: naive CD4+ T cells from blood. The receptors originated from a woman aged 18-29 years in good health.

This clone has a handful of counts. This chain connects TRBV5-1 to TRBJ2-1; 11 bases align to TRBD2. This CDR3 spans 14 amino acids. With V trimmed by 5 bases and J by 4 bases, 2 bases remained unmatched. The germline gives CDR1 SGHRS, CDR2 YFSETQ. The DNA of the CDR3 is TGCGCCAGCAGGATAGCGGGAGGGTACAATGAGCAGTTCTTC. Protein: CASRIAGGYNEQFF.

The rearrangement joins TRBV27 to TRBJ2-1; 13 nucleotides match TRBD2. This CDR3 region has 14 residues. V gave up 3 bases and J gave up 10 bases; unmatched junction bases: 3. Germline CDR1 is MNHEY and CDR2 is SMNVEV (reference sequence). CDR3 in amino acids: CASSFTSGRGEQFF. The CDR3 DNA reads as TGTGCCAGCAGTTTTACTAGCGGGAGGGGCGAGCAGTTCTTC.

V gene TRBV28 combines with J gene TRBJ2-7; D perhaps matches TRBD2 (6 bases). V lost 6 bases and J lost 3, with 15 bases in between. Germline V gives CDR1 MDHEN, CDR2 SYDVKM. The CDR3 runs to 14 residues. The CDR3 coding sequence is TGTGCCAGCAGCCCGGCGGAGGGATTCTACGAGCAGTACTTC. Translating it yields CASSPAEGFYEQYF. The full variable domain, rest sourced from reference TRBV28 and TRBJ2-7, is DVKVTQSSRYLVKRTGEKVFLECVQDMDHENMFWYRQDPGLGLRLIYFSYDVKMKEKGDIPEGYSVSREKKERFSLILESASTNQTSMYLCASSPAEGFYEQYFGPGTRLTVT.

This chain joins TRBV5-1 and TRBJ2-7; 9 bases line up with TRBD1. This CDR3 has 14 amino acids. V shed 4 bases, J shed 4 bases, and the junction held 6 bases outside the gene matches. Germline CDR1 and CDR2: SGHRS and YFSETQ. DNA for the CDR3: TGCGCCAGCAGCAGCCTAGGACAGGGGTACGAGCAGTACTTC. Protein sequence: CASSSLGQGYEQYF.

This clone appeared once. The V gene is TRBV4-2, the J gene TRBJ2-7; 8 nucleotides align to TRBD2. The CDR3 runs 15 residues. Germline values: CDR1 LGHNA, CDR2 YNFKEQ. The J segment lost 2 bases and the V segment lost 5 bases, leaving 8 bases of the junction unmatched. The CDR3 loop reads CASSRGLAETYEQYF. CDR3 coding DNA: TGTGCCAGCAGCAGAGGACTAGCTGAAACCTACGAGCAGTACTTC.

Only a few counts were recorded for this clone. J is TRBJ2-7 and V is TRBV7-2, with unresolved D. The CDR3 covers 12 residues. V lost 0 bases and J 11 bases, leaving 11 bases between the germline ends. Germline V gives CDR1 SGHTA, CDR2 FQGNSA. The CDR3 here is CASSLAPGIKYF. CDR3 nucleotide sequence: TGTGCCAGCAGCTTAGCTCCCGGTATTAAGTACTTC.

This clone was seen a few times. In nucleotides, the CDR3 is TGTGCCAGCAGAATAGCAGATACGCAGTATTTT. As protein: CASRIADTQYF. The chain carries TRBV7-2 and TRBJ2-3; D is unclear. CDR3 length: 11 amino acids. Germline loops: CDR1 SGHTA, CDR2 FQGNSA. V lost 6 bases and J 4 bases, leaving 5 bases between the germline ends.

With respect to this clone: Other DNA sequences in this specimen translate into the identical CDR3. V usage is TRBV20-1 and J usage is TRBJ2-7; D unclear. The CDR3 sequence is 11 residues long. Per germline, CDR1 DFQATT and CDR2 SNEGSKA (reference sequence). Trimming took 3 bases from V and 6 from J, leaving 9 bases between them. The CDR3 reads CSASRVGEQYF. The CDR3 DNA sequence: TGCAGTGCTAGTCGGGTGGGCGAGCAGTACTTC.

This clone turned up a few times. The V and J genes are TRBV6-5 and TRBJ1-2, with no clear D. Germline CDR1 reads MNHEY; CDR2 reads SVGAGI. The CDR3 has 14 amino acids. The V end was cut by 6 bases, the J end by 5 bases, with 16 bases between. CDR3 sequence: CASSPTSGGYGYTF. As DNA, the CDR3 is TGTGCCAGCAGCCCCACCTCGGGCGGATATGGCTACACCTTC.

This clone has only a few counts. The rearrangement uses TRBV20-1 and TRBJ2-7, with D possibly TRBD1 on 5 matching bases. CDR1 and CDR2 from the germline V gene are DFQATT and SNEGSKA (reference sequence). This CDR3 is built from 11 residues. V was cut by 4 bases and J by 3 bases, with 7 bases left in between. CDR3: CSAKTDYEQYF. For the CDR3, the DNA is TGCAGTGCTAAGACAGACTACGAGCAGTACTTC.

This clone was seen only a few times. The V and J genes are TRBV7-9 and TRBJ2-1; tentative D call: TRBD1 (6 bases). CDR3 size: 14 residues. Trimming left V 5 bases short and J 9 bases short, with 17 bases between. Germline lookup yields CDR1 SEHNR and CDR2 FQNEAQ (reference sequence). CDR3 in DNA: TGTGCCAGCAGCCCCCAAGAGAACAGGGCTGAGCAGTTCTTC. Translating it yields CASSPQENRAEQFF.

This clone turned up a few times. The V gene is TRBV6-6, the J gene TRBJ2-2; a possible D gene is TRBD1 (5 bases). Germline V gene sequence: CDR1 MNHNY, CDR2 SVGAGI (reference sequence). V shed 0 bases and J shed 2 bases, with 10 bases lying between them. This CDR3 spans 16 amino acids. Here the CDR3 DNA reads TGTGCCAGCAGTTACTCGACCAGGGTCAACACCGGGGAGCTGTTTTTT. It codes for CASSYSTRVNTGELFF.

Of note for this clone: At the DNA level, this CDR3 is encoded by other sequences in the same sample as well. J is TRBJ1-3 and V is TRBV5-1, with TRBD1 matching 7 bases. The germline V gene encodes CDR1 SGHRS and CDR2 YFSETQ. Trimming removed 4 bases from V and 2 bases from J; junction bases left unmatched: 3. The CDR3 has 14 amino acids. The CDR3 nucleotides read TGCGCCAGCAGCCTGGGACAGACTGGAAACACCATATATTTT. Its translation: CASSLGQTGNTIYF.

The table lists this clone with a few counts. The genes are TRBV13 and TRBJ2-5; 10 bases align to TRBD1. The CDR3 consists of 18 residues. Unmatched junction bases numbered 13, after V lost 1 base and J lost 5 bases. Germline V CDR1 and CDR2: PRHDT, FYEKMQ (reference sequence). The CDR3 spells CASSLADRGGRLEETQYF. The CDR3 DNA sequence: TGTGCCAGCAGCTTAGCGGACAGGGGGGGTCGGTTGGAGGAGACCCAGTACTTC.

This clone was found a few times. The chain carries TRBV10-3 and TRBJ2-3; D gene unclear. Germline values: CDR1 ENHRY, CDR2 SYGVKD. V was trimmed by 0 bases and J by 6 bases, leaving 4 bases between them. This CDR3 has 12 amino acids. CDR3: CAISESQDTQYF. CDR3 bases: TGTGCCATCAGTGAGTCACAGGATACGCAGTATTTT.

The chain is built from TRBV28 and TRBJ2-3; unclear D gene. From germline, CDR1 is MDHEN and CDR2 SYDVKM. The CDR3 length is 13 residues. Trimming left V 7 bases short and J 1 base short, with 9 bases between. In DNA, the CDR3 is TGTGCCAGCACGCCGAGGCGCACAGATACGCAGTATTTT. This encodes CASTPRRTDTQYF. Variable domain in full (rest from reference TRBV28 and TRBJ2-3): DVKVTQSSRYLVKRTGEKVFLECVQDMDHENMFWYRQDPGLGLRLIYFSYDVKMKEKGDIPEGYSVSREKKERFSLILESASTNQTSMYLCASTPRRTDTQYFGPGTRLTVL.

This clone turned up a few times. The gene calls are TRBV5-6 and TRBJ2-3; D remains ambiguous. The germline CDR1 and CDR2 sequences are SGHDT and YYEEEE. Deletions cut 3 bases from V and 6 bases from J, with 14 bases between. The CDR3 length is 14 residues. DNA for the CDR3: TGTGCCAGCAGCTCTATACTCGATCCGGATACGCAGTATTTT. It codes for CASSSILDPDTQYF. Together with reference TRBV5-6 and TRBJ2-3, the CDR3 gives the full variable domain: DAGVTQSPTHLIKTRGQQVTLRCSPKSGHDTVSWYQQALGQGPQFIFQYYEEEERQRGNFPDRFSGHQFPNYSSELNVNALLLGDSALYLCASSSILDPDTQYFGPGTRLTVL.

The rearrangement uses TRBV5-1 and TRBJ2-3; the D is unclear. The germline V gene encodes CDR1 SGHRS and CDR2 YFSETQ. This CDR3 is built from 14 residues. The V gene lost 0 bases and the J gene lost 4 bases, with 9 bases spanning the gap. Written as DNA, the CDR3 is TGCGCCAGCAGCTTGGCCGCCATCGCAGATACGCAGTATTTT. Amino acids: CASSLAAIADTQYF.

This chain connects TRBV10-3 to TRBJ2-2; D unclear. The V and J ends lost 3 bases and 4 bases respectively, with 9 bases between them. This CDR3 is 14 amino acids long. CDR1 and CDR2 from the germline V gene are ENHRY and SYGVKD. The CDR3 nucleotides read TGTGCCATCAGTGAAACGACGGCCACCGGGGAGCTGTTTTTT. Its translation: CAISETTATGELFF.

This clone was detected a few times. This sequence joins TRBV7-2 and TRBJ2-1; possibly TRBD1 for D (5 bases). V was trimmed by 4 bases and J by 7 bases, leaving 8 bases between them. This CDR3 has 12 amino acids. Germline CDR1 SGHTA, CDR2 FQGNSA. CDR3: CASSYQGNEQFF. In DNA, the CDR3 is TGTGCCAGCAGCTATCAGGGAAATGAGCAGTTCTTC.